This entry is about one T cell receptor beta chain. Seattle enrolled patients during active infection and tracked them longitudinally. The data are from a study of blood T cell repertoires in COVID-19. Looking at the study overall: Italy, Spain and the United States were the sources of the convalescent and acute COVID-19 samples.

As originally analysed: Nucleated cell number was recorded as an estimate derived from reference gene primer amplification. Profiled with immunoSEQ multiplex PCR; TCRdb holds only in-frame clones, not every one. V and J calls and clone size come straight from that table; D and trimming were deduced from the DNA. The sample lists about 300,000 clones; around 90% were seen once. The germline gives CDR1 MNHEY, CDR2 SVGEGT. This CDR3 comprises 15 residues. V was pared by 5 bases and J by 10 bases, with 7 bases of the junction left unmatched. The TCR was taken from a woman aged 45-59 years with COVID-19, enrolled during active disease. The J gene is TRBJ2-1, the V gene TRBV6-2 or TRBV6-3, with TRBD2 identical over 14 bases. The sequenced material came from peripheral blood. The CDR3 protein is CASSPGTSGSKEQFF. CDR3 sequence (DNA): TGTGCCAGCAGTCCCGGGACTAGCGGGAGTAAGGAGCAGTTCTTC.